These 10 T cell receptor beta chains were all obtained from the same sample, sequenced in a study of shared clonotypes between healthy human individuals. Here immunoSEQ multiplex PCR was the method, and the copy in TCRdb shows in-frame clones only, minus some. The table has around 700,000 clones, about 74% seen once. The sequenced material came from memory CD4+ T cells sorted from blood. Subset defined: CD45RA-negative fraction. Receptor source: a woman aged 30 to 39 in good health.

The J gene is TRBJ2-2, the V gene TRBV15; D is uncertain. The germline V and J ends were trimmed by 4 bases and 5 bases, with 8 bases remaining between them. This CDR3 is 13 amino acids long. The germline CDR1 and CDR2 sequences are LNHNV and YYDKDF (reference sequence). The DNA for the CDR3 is TGTGCCACCAGCACAAGGCGGACCGGGGAGCTGTTTTTT. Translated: CATSTRRTGELFF.

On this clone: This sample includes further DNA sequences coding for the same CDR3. The DNA of the CDR3 is TGTGCCAGCTCGCTAACAGGGAGGGATCAGCCCCAGCATTTT. Its translation is CASSLTGRDQPQHF. The chain links TRBV18 to TRBJ1-5; D possibly corresponds to TRBD1 (6 bases). CDR3 length: 14 amino acids. V lost 6 bases to trimming and J lost 5 bases, with 14 bases between them. Germline V gene sequence: CDR1 KGHSH, CDR2 LQKENI. The full variable domain, its missing parts supplied by reference TRBV18 and TRBJ1-5, is NAGVMQNPRHLVRRRGQEARLRCSPMKGHSHVYWYRQLPEEGLKFMVYLQKENIIDESGMPKERFSAEFPKEGPSILRIQQVVRGDSAAYFCASSLTGRDQPQHFGDGTRLSIL.

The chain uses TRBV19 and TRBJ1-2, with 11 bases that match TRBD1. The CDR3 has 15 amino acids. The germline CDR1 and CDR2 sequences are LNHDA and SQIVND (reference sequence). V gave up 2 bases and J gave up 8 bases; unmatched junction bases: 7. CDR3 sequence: CASSITWTGGDGYTF. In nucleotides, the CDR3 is TGTGCCAGTAGTATAACGTGGACAGGGGGCGACGGCTACACCTTC.

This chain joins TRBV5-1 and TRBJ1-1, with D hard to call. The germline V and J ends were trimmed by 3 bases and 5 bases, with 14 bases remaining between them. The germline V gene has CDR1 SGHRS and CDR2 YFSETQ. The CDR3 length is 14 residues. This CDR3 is CASSSFSSGTEAFF. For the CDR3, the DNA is TGCGCCAGCAGCTCCTTCAGTTCGGGGACTGAAGCTTTCTTT.

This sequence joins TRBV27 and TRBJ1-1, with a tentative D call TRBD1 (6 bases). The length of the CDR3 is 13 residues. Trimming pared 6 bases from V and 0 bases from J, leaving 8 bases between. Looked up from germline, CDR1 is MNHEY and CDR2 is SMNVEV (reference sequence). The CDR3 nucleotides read TGTGCCAGCAGCCGGGGGCTGAACACTGAAGCTTTCTTT. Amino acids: CASSRGLNTEAFF.

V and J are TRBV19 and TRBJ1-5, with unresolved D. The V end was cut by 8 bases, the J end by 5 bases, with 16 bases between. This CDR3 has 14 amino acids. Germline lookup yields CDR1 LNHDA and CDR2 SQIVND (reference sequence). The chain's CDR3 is CASVGPGVHQPQHF. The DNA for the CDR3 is TGTGCCAGTGTAGGCCCAGGAGTCCATCAGCCCCAGCATTTT.

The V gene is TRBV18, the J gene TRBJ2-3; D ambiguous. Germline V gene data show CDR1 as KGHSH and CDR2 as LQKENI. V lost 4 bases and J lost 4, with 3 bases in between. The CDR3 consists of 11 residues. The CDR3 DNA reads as TGTGCCAGCTCACTTGCAGATACGCAGTATTTT. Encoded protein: CASSLADTQYF.

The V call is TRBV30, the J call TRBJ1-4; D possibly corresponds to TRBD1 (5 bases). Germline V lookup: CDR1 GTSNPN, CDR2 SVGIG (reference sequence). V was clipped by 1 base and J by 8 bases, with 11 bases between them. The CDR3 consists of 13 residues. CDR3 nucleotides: TGTGCCTGGAGTGAGCCGGGACGAGAAAAACTGTTTTTT. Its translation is CAWSEPGREKLFF.

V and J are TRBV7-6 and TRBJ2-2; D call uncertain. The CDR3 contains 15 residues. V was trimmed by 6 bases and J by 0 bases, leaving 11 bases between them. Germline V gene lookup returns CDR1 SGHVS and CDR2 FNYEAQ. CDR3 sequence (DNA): TGTGCCAGCAGGAGGACCAACGCGAACACCGGGGAGCTGTTTTTT. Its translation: CASRRTNANTGELFF.

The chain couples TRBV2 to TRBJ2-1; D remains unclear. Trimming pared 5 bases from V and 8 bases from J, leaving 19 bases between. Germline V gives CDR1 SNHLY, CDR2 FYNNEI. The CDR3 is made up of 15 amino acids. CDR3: CASSSRQAARHEQFF. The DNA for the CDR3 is TGTGCCAGCAGTTCCCGCCAAGCTGCAAGGCATGAGCAGTTCTTC. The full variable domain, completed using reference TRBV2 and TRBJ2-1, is EPEVTQTPSHQVTQMGQEVILRCVPISNHLYFYWYRQILGQKVEFLVSFYNNEISEKSEIFDDQFSVERPDGSNFTLKIRSTKLEDSAMYFCASSSRQAARHEQFFGPGTRLTVL.